A selection of T cell receptor beta chains follows, all from one sample in a study of cytomegalovirus exposure and HLA in healthy donors. Method: immunoSEQ multiplex PCR; TCRdb's copy keeps in-frame clones and lacks some. Here the sample spans about 150,000 clones, 65% to 85% being singletons. The sequenced sample was PBMCs. The receptors shown here come from a woman aged 40 to 55 in good health and CMV-seropositive. Each CDR3 is given with its conserved first and last residue. The order of the fields is V gene, clone size, D gene, J gene, CDR3 DNA, CDR3 protein. The D gene is left open where the match is weak. The size field is filled for only some rows; it gives once, few, many or a size class.

V: TRBV7-9
size: .
D: TRBD1
J: TRBJ1-2
DNA: TGTGCCAGCAGCGCCACAACGACAGGGGTCGGCTACACCTTC
CDR3: CASSATTTGVGYTF

V: TRBV9
size: .
D: TRBD2
J: TRBJ2-7
DNA: TGTGCCAGCAGCGCGGGACTAGCTGGGGAGCAGTACTTC
CDR3: CASSAGLAGEQYF

V: TRBV19
size: .
D: .
J: TRBJ2-1
DNA: TGTGCCAGTAGTATACCGACTAGTAAGACTCGGGATGAGCAGTTCTTC
CDR3: CASSIPTSKTRDEQFF

V: TRBV11-1
size: .
D: TRBD2
J: TRBJ2-2
DNA: TGTGCCAGCAGCTCCGGGGGGCTAGCGGGATTTGTCGGGGAGCTGTTTTTT
CDR3: CASSSGGLAGFVGELFF

V: TRBV6-1
size: .
D: TRBD2
J: TRBJ2-5
DNA: TGTGCCAGCAGTGAAAAGGTTTTAGCGGGAGGCCGAGAGACCCAGTACTTC
CDR3: CASSEKVLAGGRETQYF

V: TRBV7-6
size: .
D: TRBD2
J: TRBJ2-1
DNA: TGTGCCAGTGGGACTAGCGGGAGCTCCTACAATGAGCAGTTCTTC
CDR3: CASGTSGSSYNEQFF

V: TRBV29-1
size: once
D: .
J: TRBJ2-3
DNA: TGCAGCGTTGTGAAAGCGGACACAGATACGCAGTATTTT
CDR3: CSVVKADTDTQYF

V: TRBV10-3
size: .
D: .
J: TRBJ1-5
DNA: TGTGCCACCATGGGGAGGGGGGACCAGCCCCAGCATTTT
CDR3: CATMGRGDQPQHF

V: TRBV10-3
size: .
D: TRBD2
J: TRBJ2-5
DNA: TGTGCCATCAGTGAGAGTCCTAGCGGGGTGTCAGAGACCCAGTACTTC
CDR3: CAISESPSGVSETQYF

V: TRBV4-1
size: .
D: .
J: TRBJ2-7
DNA: TGCGCCAGCAGCCAAGACCCGCGCCCCTACGAGCAGTACTTC
CDR3: CASSQDPRPYEQYF

V: TRBV7-7
size: .
D: TRBD1
J: TRBJ2-1
DNA: TGTGCTAGCAGCTCCGGGACAGGGGATTACAATGAGCAGTTCTTC
CDR3: CASSSGTGDYNEQFF

V: TRBV27
size: .
D: TRBD1
J: TRBJ2-3
DNA: TGTGCCAGCAGACCATGGGCGGACAGGAGAGATACGCAGTATTTT
CDR3: CASRPWADRRDTQYF

V: TRBV4-2
size: few
D: TRBD1
J: TRBJ1-1
DNA: TGTGCCAGCAGCCAAGATAGGGACAGGGGCCCTGAAGCTTTCTTT
CDR3: CASSQDRDRGPEAFF

V: TRBV18
size: .
D: .
J: TRBJ2-1
DNA: TGTGCCAGCTCACCCCAGGGGTGGATTGAGCAGTTCTTC
CDR3: CASSPQGWIEQFF

V: TRBV2
size: .
D: TRBD1
J: TRBJ1-2
DNA: TGTGCCAGCAGTGAGGGGGGACAGCTATATGGCTACACCTTC
CDR3: CASSEGGQLYGYTF

V: TRBV18
size: .
D: .
J: TRBJ2-5
DNA: TGTGCCAGCTCAACAAAGACAGGAGTTCAAGAGACCCAGTACTTC
CDR3: CASSTKTGVQETQYF

V: TRBV19
size: .
D: .
J: TRBJ2-7
DNA: TGTGCCAGTAGTATCGGTATGGTAACCGAGCAGTACTTC
CDR3: CASSIGMVTEQYF